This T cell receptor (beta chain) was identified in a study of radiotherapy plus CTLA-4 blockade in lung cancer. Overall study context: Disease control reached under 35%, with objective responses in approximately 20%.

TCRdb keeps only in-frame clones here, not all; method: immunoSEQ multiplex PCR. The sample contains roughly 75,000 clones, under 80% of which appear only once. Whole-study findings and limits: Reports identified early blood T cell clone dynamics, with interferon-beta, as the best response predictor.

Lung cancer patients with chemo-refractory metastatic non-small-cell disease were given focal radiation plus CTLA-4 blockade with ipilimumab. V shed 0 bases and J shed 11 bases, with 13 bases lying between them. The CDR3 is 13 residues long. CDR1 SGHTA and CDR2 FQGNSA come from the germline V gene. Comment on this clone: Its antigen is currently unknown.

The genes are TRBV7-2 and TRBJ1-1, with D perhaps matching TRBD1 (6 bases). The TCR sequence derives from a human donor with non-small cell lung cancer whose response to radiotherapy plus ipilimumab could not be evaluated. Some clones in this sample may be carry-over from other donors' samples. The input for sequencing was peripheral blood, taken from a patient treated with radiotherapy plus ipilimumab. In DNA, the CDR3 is TGTGCCAGCAGCTTAGCGACGGTCCAGGGGGCTTTCTTT. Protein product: CASSLATVQGAFF.